What follows are 2 T cell receptor beta chains derived from one specimen sequenced in a study of blood T cell repertoires in COVID-19. Clones were sequenced by immunoSEQ multiplex PCR, and TCRdb holds only the in-frame ones, with some missing. The sample has some 190,000 clones, 75% to 90% seen once. The material sequenced was peripheral blood. The receptors were sampled from a young man with acute or convalescent COVID-19.

The V gene is TRBV5-1, the J gene TRBJ1-6; D unclear. With 0 bases removed from V and 5 bases from J, the gap between germline ends came to 9 bases. Germline-derived CDR1 and CDR2 are SGHRS and YFSETQ. This CDR3 contains 15 residues. CDR3 nucleotides: TGCGCCAGCAGCTTGGGGCAGGCGAATAATTCACCCCTCCACTTT. It is translated as CASSLGQANNSPLHF.

The chain employs TRBV7-8 and TRBJ1-1; no firm D call. The CDR3 totals 14 residues. The V and J ends lost 2 bases and 0 bases respectively, with 7 bases between them. Germline CDR1 reads SGHVS; CDR2 reads FQNEAQ. The CDR3, as DNA: TGTGCCAGCAGCTTAAGGGAGGTGAACACTGAAGCTTTCTTT. Amino acid sequence: CASSLREVNTEAFF.